One sample yielded the 10 T cell receptor beta chains listed below, sequenced in a study of OX40 agonist ivuxolimab in advanced cancers. This table comes from immunoSEQ multiplex PCR, and its TCRdb copy is limited to in-frame clones, with some not included. Here the sample spans about 58,000 clones, roughly 87% being singletons. Sample: CD4+ or CD8+ T cells sorted from blood, taken in a trial of the OX40 agonist ivuxolimab. Receptors originate from an adult with an advanced solid tumor such as melanoma, head and neck, liver or kidney cancer.

The V and J genes are TRBV7-2 and TRBJ2-1, with 7 bases matching TRBD2. V trimming: 5 bases; J trimming: 3 bases; junction bases outside the gene matches: 4. The germline V gene has CDR1 SGHTA and CDR2 FQGNSA. The CDR3 is 14 residues long. In DNA, the CDR3 is TGTGCCAGCAGCCCCGGGACTATCTACAATGAGCAGTTCTTC. Its protein is CASSPGTIYNEQFF.

J is TRBJ2-3 and V is TRBV5-1; 9 nucleotides line up with TRBD2. The germline V gene encodes CDR1 SGHRS and CDR2 YFSETQ. J was trimmed by 9 bases and V by 6 bases; bases with no gene match: 11. The CDR3 is 14 residues long. CDR3 coding DNA: TGCGCCAGCACCGAGTCTAGCGGGGTTGTCACGCAGTATTTT. This sequence encodes CASTESSGVVTQYF.

The chain couples TRBV7-9 to TRBJ1-2; 7 nucleotides align to TRBD1. The V segment lost 1 base and the J segment 2 bases; nucleotides outside the gene matches: 1. Germline assignment: CDR1 SEHNR and CDR2 FQNEAQ (reference sequence). This CDR3 comprises 14 residues. The CDR3 loop reads CASSLGGQNYGYTF. CDR3 in DNA: TGTGCCAGCAGCTTAGGGGGACAGAACTATGGCTACACCTTC.

The J gene is TRBJ2-5, the V gene TRBV30; D gene uncertain. Germline CDR1 and CDR2: GTSNPN and SVGIG (reference sequence). This CDR3 contains 12 residues. Trimming pared 5 bases from V and 0 bases from J, leaving 7 bases between. The CDR3: CAWEDHQETQYF. For the CDR3, the DNA is TGTGCCTGGGAGGACCACCAAGAGACCCAGTACTTC.

The chain couples TRBV5-1 to TRBJ1-3, with D possibly matching TRBD1 (5 bases). This CDR3 comprises 16 residues. With 0 bases removed from V and 4 bases from J, the gap between germline ends came to 14 bases. Germline CDR1 is SGHRS and CDR2 is YFSETQ. The CDR3 DNA reads TGCGCCAGCAGCTTGGGGGACCTGCTACCCGGAAACACCATATATTTT. Its translation: CASSLGDLLPGNTIYF.

The rearrangement links TRBV28 to TRBJ1-5, with D perhaps TRBD1 (5 bases). Germline assignment: CDR1 MDHEN and CDR2 SYDVKM. The CDR3 sequence is 18 residues long. V was pared by 5 bases and J by 3 bases, with 23 bases between. The CDR3 sequence: CASSLFWAPDSSNQPQHF. As DNA, the CDR3 is TGTGCCAGCAGTCTATTTTGGGCCCCAGACAGTTCCAATCAGCCCCAGCATTTT. Variable domain in full (rest from reference TRBV28 and TRBJ1-5): DVKVTQSSRYLVKRTGEKVFLECVQDMDHENMFWYRQDPGLGLRLIYFSYDVKMKEKGDIPEGYSVSREKKERFSLILESASTNQTSMYLCASSLFWAPDSSNQPQHFGDGTRLSIL.

This sequence joins TRBV6-6 and TRBJ2-1; D possibly corresponds to TRBD1 (5 bases). This CDR3 region has 15 residues. Germline assignment: CDR1 MNHNY and CDR2 SVGAGI (reference sequence). Trimming took 6 bases from V and 0 from J, leaving 12 bases between them. In nucleotides, the CDR3 is TGTGCCAGCAGCGTACAGGAGAGCTCCTACAATGAGCAGTTCTTC. This translates into CASSVQESSYNEQFF.

The V gene is TRBV9, the J gene TRBJ1-2; D is perhaps TRBD1 (5 bases). CDR3 length: 12 residues. V lost 3 bases to trimming and J lost 7 bases, with 10 bases between them. In germline, CDR1 is SGDLS, CDR2 YYNGEE. CDR3 region: CASSAQGAGYTF. DNA for the CDR3: TGTGCCAGCAGCGCCCAAGGGGCTGGCTACACCTTC.

This clone appeared a few times. The CDR3 DNA reads as TGTGCCAGCAGAGAGGAAAAACTGTTTTTT. Encoded protein: CASREEKLFF. The gene calls are TRBV2 and TRBJ1-4; D is uncertain. The germline CDR1 and CDR2 sequences are SNHLY and FYNNEI. CDR3 size: 10 residues. The V end was cut by 6 bases, the J end by 8 bases, with 4 bases between. The full variable domain, its missing parts supplied by reference TRBV2 and TRBJ1-4, is EPEVTQTPSHQVTQMGQEVILRCVPISNHLYFYWYRQILGQKVEFLVSFYNNEISEKSEIFDDQFSVERPDGSNFTLKIRSTKLEDSAMYFCASREEKLFFGSGTQLSVL.

The rearrangement uses TRBV19 and TRBJ2-7; 10 bases map to TRBD1. CDR1 LNHDA and CDR2 SQIVND come from the germline V gene (reference sequence). This CDR3 comprises 15 residues. J lost 3 bases, V lost 1 base, and 3 bases had no gene match. Here the CDR3 reads CASSIGGDRGYEQYF. The CDR3 DNA sequence: TGTGCCAGTAGTATAGGAGGGGACAGGGGCTACGAGCAGTACTTC.